The present T cell receptor (beta chain) was sequenced within a study of shared clonotypes between healthy human individuals. CDR3 size: 14 residues. V lost 8 bases and J lost 3, with 17 bases in between. CDR1 MNHNY and CDR2 SVGAGI come from the germline V gene (reference sequence). Only Caucasian adults living in Nashville, Tennessee served as donors. Assay: immunoSEQ multiplex PCR; the TCRdb copy retains only in-frame clones and omits some. The sample lists around 2.3 million clones, almost 96% seen once, with roughly 0.13% in the top ten. Sample: naive CD4+ T cells sorted from blood. Noted subset: CD45RA+ positively selected. The clonotype was recovered from a man in his late teens or twenties in good health. The genes are TRBV6-6 and TRBJ2-7, with a possible D match to TRBD1 (7 bases). This CDR3 is CASEGAGTLYEQYF. DNA of the CDR3: TGTGCCAGCGAGGGGGCGGGAACCCTCTACGAGCAGTACTTC.